Listed below are T cell receptor beta chains from one sample, sequenced in a study of cytomegalovirus exposure and HLA in healthy donors. Profiled with immunoSEQ multiplex PCR; TCRdb holds only in-frame clones, not every one. The sample holds about 160,000 clones, approximately 79% seen once. Material for sequencing was PBMCs. The receptors derive from a middle-aged man in good health and CMV-seropositive. Each CDR3 is given with its conserved first and last residue. The D gene is left open where the match is weak. Rows give clone size only sometimes, using once, few, many, or a class for an expanded clone.

D gene: .; clone size: .; J gene: TRBJ1-3; V gene: TRBV30; CDR3 protein: CAWSARAGNTIYF; CDR3 DNA: TGTGCCTGGAGTGCCCGGGCTGGAAACACCATATATTTT
D gene: TRBD2; clone size: .; J gene: TRBJ2-7; V gene: TRBV5-1; CDR3 protein: CASTQSTSGSYEQYF; CDR3 DNA: TGCGCCAGCACCCAATCGACTAGCGGCTCCTACGAGCAGTACTTC
D gene: TRBD1; clone size: .; J gene: TRBJ1-6; V gene: TRBV29-1; CDR3 protein: CSVVDRVGSPLHF; CDR3 DNA: TGCAGCGTCGTGGACAGGGTCGGCTCACCCCTCCACTTT
D gene: .; clone size: .; J gene: TRBJ1-3; V gene: TRBV6-1; CDR3 protein: CASSDRGYGNTIYF; CDR3 DNA: TGTGCCAGCAGTGACAGGGGATATGGAAACACCATATATTTT
D gene: .; clone size: .; J gene: TRBJ1-5; V gene: TRBV11-2; CDR3 protein: CASSFGGGQPQHF; CDR3 DNA: TGTGCCAGCAGCTTTGGGGGAGGTCAGCCCCAGCATTTT
D gene: .; clone size: .; J gene: TRBJ2-5; V gene: TRBV7-3; CDR3 protein: CASSVGTQETQYF; CDR3 DNA: TGTGCCAGCAGCGTCGGGACACAAGAGACCCAGTACTTC
D gene: TRBD2; clone size: .; J gene: TRBJ2-1; V gene: TRBV25-1; CDR3 protein: CASRSGTSGRNEQFF; CDR3 DNA: TGTGCCAGCAGGTCCGGGACTAGCGGGAGAAATGAGCAGTTCTTC
D gene: .; clone size: .; J gene: TRBJ2-4; V gene: TRBV6-6; CDR3 protein: CASRPPGQPAKNIQYF; CDR3 DNA: TGTGCCAGCAGGCCTCCGGGACAACCAGCCAAAAACATTCAGTACTTC
D gene: .; clone size: few; J gene: TRBJ1-1; V gene: TRBV7-9; CDR3 protein: CASSLQGGSTEAFF; CDR3 DNA: TGTGCCAGCAGCTTACAGGGCGGGAGCACTGAAGCTTTCTTT
D gene: TRBD1; clone size: .; J gene: TRBJ2-7; V gene: TRBV7-9; CDR3 protein: CSSSRTRQGSYEQYF; CDR3 DNA: TGTTCCAGCAGCCGCACGAGACAGGGCTCCTACGAGCAGTACTTC